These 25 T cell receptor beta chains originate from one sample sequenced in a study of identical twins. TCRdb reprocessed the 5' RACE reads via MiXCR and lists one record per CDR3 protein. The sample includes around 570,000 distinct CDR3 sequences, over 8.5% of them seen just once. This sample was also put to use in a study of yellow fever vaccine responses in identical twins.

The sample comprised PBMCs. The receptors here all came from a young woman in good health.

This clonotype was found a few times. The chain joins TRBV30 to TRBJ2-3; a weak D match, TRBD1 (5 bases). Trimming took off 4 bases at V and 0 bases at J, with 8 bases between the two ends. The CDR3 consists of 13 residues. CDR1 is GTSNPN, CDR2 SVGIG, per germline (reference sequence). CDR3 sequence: CAWTRESTDTQYF. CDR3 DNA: TGTGCCTGGACCAGGGAAAGCACAGATACGCAGTATTTT.

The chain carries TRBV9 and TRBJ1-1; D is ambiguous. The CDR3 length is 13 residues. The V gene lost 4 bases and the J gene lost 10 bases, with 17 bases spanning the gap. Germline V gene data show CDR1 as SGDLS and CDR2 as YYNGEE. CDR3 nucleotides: TGTGCCAGCAGCCCATCTTCGGGGAGTAGAGCTTTCTTT. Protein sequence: CASSPSSGSRAFF.

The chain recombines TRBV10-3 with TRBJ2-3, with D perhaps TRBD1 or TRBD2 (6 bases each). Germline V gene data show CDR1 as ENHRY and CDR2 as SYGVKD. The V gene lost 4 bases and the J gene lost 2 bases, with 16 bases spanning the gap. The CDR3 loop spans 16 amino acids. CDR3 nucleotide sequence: TGTGCCATCAGTGGGGGGGCGTCGACGTACACAGATACGCAGTATTTT. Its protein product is CAISGGASTYTDTQYF.

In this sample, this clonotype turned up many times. The CDR3 region has the DNA TGTGCCAGCAGTTTAGGGCAGGCCGCCAAAAACATTCAGTACTTC. Its protein is CASSLGQAAKNIQYF. This sequence joins TRBV12-3 or TRBV12-4 and TRBJ2-4; no clear D. This CDR3 has 15 residues. The V and J ends lost 1 base and 1 base respectively, with 8 bases between them.

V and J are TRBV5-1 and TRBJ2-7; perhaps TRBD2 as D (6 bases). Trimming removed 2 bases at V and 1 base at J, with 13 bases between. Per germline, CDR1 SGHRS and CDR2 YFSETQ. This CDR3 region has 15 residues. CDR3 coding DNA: TGCGCCAGCAGCTTTGAGAGGGCGGGGTCCTACGAGCAGTACTTC. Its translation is CASSFERAGSYEQYF.

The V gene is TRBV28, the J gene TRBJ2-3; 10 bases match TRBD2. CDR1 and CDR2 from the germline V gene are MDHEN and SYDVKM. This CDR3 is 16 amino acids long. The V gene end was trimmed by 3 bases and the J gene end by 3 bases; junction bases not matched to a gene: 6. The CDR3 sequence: CASSFFASGSTDTQYF. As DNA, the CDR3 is TGTGCCAGCAGTTTTTTCGCTAGCGGGAGTACAGATACGCAGTATTTT.

CDR3 bases: TGCAGTGCTGGGGCGAACGGTCCCGCGGATACGCAGTATTTT. Translating it yields CSAGANGPADTQYF. The chain joins TRBV20-1 to TRBJ2-3, with a tentative D call TRBD1 (5 bases). This CDR3 is 14 amino acids long. Deletions cut 5 bases from V and 6 bases from J, with 18 bases between. The germline V gene encodes CDR1 DFQATT and CDR2 SNEGSKA (reference sequence).

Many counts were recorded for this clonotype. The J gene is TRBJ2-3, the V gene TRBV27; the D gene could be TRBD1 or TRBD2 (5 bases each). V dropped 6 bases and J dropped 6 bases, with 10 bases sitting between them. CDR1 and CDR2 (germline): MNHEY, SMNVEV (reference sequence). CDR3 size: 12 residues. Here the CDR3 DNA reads TGTGCCAGCAGCCTAGGGACCGATACGCAGTATTTT. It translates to CASSLGTDTQYF.

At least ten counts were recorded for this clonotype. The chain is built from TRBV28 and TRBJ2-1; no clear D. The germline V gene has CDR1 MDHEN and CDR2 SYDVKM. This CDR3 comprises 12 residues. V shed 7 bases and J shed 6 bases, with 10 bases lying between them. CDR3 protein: CASTLWPNEQFF. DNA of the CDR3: TGTGCCAGCACCCTCTGGCCCAATGAGCAGTTCTTC.

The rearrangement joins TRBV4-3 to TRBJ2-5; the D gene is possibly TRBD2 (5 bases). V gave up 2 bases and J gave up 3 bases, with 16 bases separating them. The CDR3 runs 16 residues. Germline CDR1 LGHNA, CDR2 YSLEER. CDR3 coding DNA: TGCGCCAGCAGCCAATGGGAGACGTCTAGAAAAGAGACCCAGTACTTC. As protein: CASSQWETSRKETQYF.

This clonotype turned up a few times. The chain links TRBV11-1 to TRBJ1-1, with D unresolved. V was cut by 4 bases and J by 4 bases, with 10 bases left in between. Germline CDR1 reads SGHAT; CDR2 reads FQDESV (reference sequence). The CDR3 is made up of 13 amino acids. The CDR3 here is CASSYDIVTEAFF. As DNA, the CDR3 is TGTGCCAGCAGCTACGACATCGTCACTGAAGCTTTCTTT.

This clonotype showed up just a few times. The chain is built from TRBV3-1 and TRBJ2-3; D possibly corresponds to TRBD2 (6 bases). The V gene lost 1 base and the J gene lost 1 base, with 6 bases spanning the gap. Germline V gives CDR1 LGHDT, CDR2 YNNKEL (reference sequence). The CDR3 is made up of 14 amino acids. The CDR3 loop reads CASSQAGGTDTQYF. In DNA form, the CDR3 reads TGTGCCAGCAGCCAAGCGGGGGGCACAGATACGCAGTATTTT.

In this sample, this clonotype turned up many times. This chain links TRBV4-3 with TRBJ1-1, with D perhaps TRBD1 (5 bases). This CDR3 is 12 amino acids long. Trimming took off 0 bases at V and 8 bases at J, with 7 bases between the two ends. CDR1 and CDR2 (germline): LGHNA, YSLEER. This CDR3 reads CASSQDPGEAFF. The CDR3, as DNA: TGCGCCAGCAGCCAAGATCCAGGGGAAGCTTTCTTT.

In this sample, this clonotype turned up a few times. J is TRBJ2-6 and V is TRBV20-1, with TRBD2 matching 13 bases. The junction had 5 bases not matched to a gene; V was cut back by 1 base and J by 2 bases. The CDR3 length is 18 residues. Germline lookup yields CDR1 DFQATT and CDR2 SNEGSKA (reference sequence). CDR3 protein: CSARVTSGRGTGANVLTF. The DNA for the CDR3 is TGCAGTGCTAGAGTAACTAGCGGGAGGGGAACTGGGGCCAACGTCCTGACTTTC.

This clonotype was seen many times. The CDR3 nucleotides read TGTGCCAGCAGCCCAATTCCGGGTTATGAGCAGTTCTTC. Its protein is CASSPIPGYEQFF. The J gene is TRBJ2-1, the V gene TRBV7-9, with unresolved D. This CDR3 comprises 13 residues. Germline CDR1 reads SEHNR; CDR2 reads FQNEAQ (reference sequence). Trimming removed 5 bases from V and 8 bases from J, with 13 bases in between.

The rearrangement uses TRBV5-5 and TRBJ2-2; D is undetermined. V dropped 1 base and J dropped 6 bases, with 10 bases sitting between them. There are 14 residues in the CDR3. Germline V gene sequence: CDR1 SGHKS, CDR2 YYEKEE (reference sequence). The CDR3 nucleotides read TGTGCCAGCAGCTTGTTAGAGTTGTCCGGGGAGCTGTTTTTT. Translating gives CASSLLELSGELFF.

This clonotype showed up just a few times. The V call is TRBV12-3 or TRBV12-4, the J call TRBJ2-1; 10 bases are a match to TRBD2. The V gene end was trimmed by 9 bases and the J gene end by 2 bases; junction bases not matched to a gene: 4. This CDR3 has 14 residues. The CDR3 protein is CASVLAGAYNEQFF. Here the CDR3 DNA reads TGTGCCAGTGTCCTAGCGGGAGCCTACAATGAGCAGTTCTTC.

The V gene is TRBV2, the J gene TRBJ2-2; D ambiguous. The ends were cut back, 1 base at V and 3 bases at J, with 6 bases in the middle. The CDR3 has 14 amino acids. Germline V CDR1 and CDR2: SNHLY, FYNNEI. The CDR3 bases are TGTGCCAGCAGTGAAGGTCTATACACCGGGGAGCTGTTTTTT. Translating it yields CASSEGLYTGELFF.

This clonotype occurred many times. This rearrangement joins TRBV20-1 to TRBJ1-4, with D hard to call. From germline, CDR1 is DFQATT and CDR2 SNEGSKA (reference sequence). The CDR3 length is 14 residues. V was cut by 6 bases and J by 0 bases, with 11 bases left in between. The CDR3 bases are TGCAGTGCCCATCCCTTGGCAACTAATGAAAAACTGTTTTTT. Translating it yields CSAHPLATNEKLFF.

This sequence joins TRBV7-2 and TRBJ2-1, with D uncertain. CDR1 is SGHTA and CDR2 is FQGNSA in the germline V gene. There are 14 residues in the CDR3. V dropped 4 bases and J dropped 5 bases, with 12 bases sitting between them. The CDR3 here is CASSSRRHDNEQFF. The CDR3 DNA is TGTGCCAGCAGCTCACGGCGACACGACAATGAGCAGTTCTTC.

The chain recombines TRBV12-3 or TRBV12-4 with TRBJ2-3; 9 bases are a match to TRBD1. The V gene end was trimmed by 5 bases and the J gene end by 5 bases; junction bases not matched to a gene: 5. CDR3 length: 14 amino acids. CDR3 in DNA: TGTGCCAGCAGTCAACAGGGGGCGGAAGATACGCAGTATTTT. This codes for CASSQQGAEDTQYF.

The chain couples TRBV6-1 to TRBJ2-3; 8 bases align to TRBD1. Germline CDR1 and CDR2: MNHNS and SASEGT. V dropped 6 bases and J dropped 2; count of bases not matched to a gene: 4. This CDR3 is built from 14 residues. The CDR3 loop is CASSWDRNTDTQYF. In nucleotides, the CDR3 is TGTGCCAGCAGCTGGGACAGGAACACAGATACGCAGTATTTT.

CDR3: CAIRLTGDTQYF. The CDR3 DNA reads as TGTGCCATCAGACTGACAGGAGATACGCAGTATTTT. The V and J genes are TRBV10-3 and TRBJ2-3, with D tentatively TRBD1 (6 bases). This CDR3 is 12 amino acids long. From germline, CDR1 is ENHRY and CDR2 SYGVKD. V lost 6 bases and J 5 bases, leaving 9 bases between the germline ends.

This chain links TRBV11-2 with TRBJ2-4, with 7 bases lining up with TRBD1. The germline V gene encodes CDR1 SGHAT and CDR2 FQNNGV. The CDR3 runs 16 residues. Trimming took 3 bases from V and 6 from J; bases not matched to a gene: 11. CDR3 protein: CASSFGPRGFVNIQYF. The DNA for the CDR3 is TGTGCCAGCAGCTTCGGCCCCAGGGGGTTTGTAAACATTCAGTACTTC.

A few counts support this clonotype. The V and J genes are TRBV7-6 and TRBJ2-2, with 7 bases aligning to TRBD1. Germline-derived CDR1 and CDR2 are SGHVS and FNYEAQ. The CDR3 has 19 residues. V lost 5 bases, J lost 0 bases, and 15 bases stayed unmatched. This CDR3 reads CASSHLTPRDSSNTGELFF. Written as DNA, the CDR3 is TGTGCCAGCAGCCACCTTACCCCTCGGGACAGCTCGAACACCGGGGAGCTGTTTTTT.